These 27 T cell receptor beta chains came from one sample sequenced in a study of T-cell reconstitution after alpha-beta-depleted transplantation in children. The library targeted TCRbeta and was prepared with unique molecular identifiers. TCRdb reanalysed the PCR reads using MiXCR and keeps one entry per CDR3 protein. The sample lists 700,000 to 850,000 distinct CDR3 sequences, roughly 15% occurring once. Source: PBMCs, mostly from graft donor cells, taken 360 days after TCRalphabeta/CD19-depleted stem cell transplant. These receptors originate from a male patient aged 10 to 17 who had a stem cell transplant for acute lymphoblastic leukemia, so the T cells may come from the graft donor.

This clonotype was detected only a few times. CDR3 nucleotides: TGCAGTGCTATATTGCTGACTAGCGGGAGGCTCTCCTACGAGCAGTACTTC. It encodes CSAILLTSGRLSYEQYF. This sequence joins TRBV20-1 and TRBJ2-7, with 13 nucleotides matching TRBD2. Germline lookup yields CDR1 DFQATT and CDR2 SNEGSKA (reference sequence). The V and J ends lost 4 bases and 0 bases, in that order; junction bases with no gene match: 9. This CDR3 spans 17 amino acids.

The chain joins TRBV20-1 to TRBJ1-2, with a tentative D call TRBD1 (5 bases). Germline V lookup: CDR1 DFQATT, CDR2 SNEGSKA (reference sequence). V shed 3 bases and J shed 5 bases, with 16 bases lying between them. This CDR3 is 14 amino acids long. For the CDR3, the DNA is TGCAGTGCTAGCCGGGACGGAGTCGGGTATGGCTACACCTTC. Its translation is CSASRDGVGYGYTF.

The chain employs TRBV4-1 and TRBJ1-1; 7 positions match TRBD1. CDR3 length: 16 amino acids. V lost 1 base and J lost 4; bases outside the gene matches: 9. Germline V gene data show CDR1 as MGHRA and CDR2 as YSYEKL. The CDR3 sequence: CASSQVGGGGSTEAFF. In DNA form, the CDR3 reads TGCGCCAGCAGCCAAGTAGGGGGCGGAGGGAGCACTGAAGCTTTCTTT.

This clonotype occurred a few times. This chain joins TRBV5-4 and TRBJ1-2; D remains ambiguous. Trimming pared 1 base from V and 2 bases from J, leaving 12 bases between. The CDR3 has 15 amino acids. In germline, CDR1 is SGHNT, CDR2 YYREEE (reference sequence). The CDR3 is CASSLIGARNYGYTF. CDR3 sequence (DNA): TGTGCCAGCAGCTTGATAGGCGCCAGGAACTATGGCTACACCTTC.

CDR3 loop: CASSERAGDGYTF. The DNA for the CDR3 is TGTGCCAGCAGTGAACGGGCAGGGGATGGCTACACCTTC. The chain recombines TRBV2 with TRBJ1-2; a possible D gene is TRBD1 (6 bases). Looked up from germline, CDR1 is SNHLY and CDR2 is FYNNEI. This CDR3 has 13 amino acids. Deletions cut 2 bases from V and 6 bases from J, with 10 bases between.

The chain combines TRBV4-2 with TRBJ2-7; 10 bases are a match to TRBD2. Germline-derived CDR1 and CDR2 are LGHNA and YNFKEQ. CDR3 length: 16 amino acids. Losses at the gene ends were 0 bases for V and 6 bases for J; bases not matched to a gene: 8. The CDR3 coding sequence is TGTGCCAGCAGCCAAGAACCGTCTAGCGGGAGCACCGAGCAGTACTTC. It is translated as CASSQEPSSGSTEQYF.

This clonotype has only a few counts. CDR3 sequence reads: CASSLVGTSRDTQYF. DNA for the CDR3: TGCGCCAGCAGCTTGGTTGGGACTAGCCGAGATACGCAGTATTTT. The chain carries TRBV5-1 and TRBJ2-3; 9 positions match TRBD2. Germline-derived CDR1 and CDR2 are SGHRS and YFSETQ. The CDR3 consists of 15 residues. After removal of 0 bases from V and 5 bases from J, the junction contained 4 bases not matched to a gene.

This clonotype came up a few times. This chain connects TRBV7-3 to TRBJ2-3; 7 bases align to TRBD2. The length of the CDR3 is 14 residues. The V segment lost 4 bases and the J segment 8 bases; nucleotides outside the gene matches: 9. Germline V CDR1 and CDR2: SGHTA, FQGTGA. CDR3 sequence reads: CASSSSGSPLTQYF. DNA for the CDR3: TGTGCCAGCAGCTCTAGCGGCAGCCCACTTACGCAGTATTTT.

The chain employs TRBV15 and TRBJ2-3, with D possibly TRBD2 on 6 matching bases. The V gene's germline CDR1 is LNHNV and CDR2 YYDKDF (reference sequence). The V and J ends lost 8 bases and 4 bases respectively, with 16 bases between them. This CDR3 is 14 amino acids long. This chain's CDR3 is CATSTGRVADTQYF. DNA of the CDR3: TGTGCCACCTCGACCGGGAGAGTAGCAGATACGCAGTATTTT.

Comment on this clonotype: This may stem from a read error, because a much larger clone lies one nucleotide away. The rearrangement joins TRBV5-1 to TRBJ2-1; TRBD2 aligns across 7 bases. Per the germline V gene, CDR1 is SGHRS and CDR2 is YFSETQ. Trimming cost V 2 bases and J 3 bases; bases outside gene matches: 5. This CDR3 is 15 amino acids long. The CDR3 is CASSFRGSFYNEQFF. In DNA form, the CDR3 reads TGCGCCAGCAGCTTTCGCGGGAGCTTCTACAATGAGCAGTTCTTC.

V gene TRBV18 combines with J gene TRBJ2-7; TRBD2 is a possible D gene (6 bases). CDR1 and CDR2 from the germline V gene are KGHSH and LQKENI. Trimming left V 4 bases short and J 5 bases short, with 15 bases between. The length of the CDR3 is 14 residues. DNA for the CDR3: TGTGCCAGCTCACAGGAGGCGGGGAGGAACGAGCAGTACTTC. Translated: CASSQEAGRNEQYF.

V gene TRBV15 combines with J gene TRBJ2-5, with no clear D. Trimming removed 0 bases at V and 6 bases at J, with 20 bases between. The CDR3 length is 17 residues. Germline V gene lookup returns CDR1 LNHNV and CDR2 YYDKDF (reference sequence). The CDR3 coding sequence is TGTGCCACCAGCAGAGATTCGGCTTTGGAGAGTTGGAAGACCCAGTACTTC. As protein: CATSRDSALESWKTQYF.

The V gene is TRBV7-9, the J gene TRBJ2-4, with D perhaps matching TRBD1 (5 bases). The CDR3 is made up of 15 amino acids. Germline V gene data show CDR1 as SEHNR and CDR2 as FQNEAQ (reference sequence). With 4 bases removed from V and 2 bases from J, the gap between germline ends came to 12 bases. The CDR3 loop reads CASSSGRGTKNIQYF. The CDR3 DNA sequence: TGTGCCAGCAGCTCCGGTAGGGGTACCAAAAACATTCAGTACTTC.

The chain combines TRBV7-8 with TRBJ2-7, with 7 bases fitting TRBD2. V lost 2 bases, J lost 2 bases, and 9 bases stayed unmatched. CDR3 size: 16 residues. CDR1 SGHVS and CDR2 FQNEAQ come from the germline V gene. Here the CDR3 reads CASSLRTSSGPYEQYF. Here the CDR3 DNA reads TGTGCCAGCAGCTTACGTACGTCTAGCGGCCCCTACGAGCAGTACTTC.

This clonotype was counted many times. This rearrangement joins TRBV7-2 to TRBJ2-1; the match to TRBD2 covers 7 bases. CDR3 length: 16 residues. J was trimmed by 4 bases and V by 0 bases; bases with no gene match: 6. Germline assignment: CDR1 SGHTA and CDR2 FQGNSA. The CDR3 nucleotides are TGTGCCAGCAGCTTAGCTAAGGGACTACCGTACAATGAGCAGTTCTTC. Translated: CASSLAKGLPYNEQFF.

V usage is TRBV3-1 and J usage is TRBJ2-3; 8 nucleotides line up with TRBD1. The junction had 4 bases not matched to a gene; V was cut back by 3 bases and J by 2 bases. Germline CDR1 LGHDT, CDR2 YNNKEL (reference sequence). This CDR3 region has 15 residues. The CDR3 DNA sequence: TGTGCCAGCAGCCAGAGGGACAGGAACACAGATACGCAGTATTTT. As protein: CASSQRDRNTDTQYF.

This clonotype showed up just a few times. The chain combines TRBV5-1 with TRBJ2-2, with D uncertain. Germline V gives CDR1 SGHRS, CDR2 YFSETQ. The CDR3 loop spans 14 amino acids. V shed 0 bases and J shed 2 bases, with 5 bases lying between them. This chain's CDR3 is CASSLVENTGELFF. In nucleotides, the CDR3 is TGCGCCAGCAGCTTGGTGGAAAACACCGGGGAGCTGTTTTTT.

This clonotype was found a few times. V and J are TRBV5-1 and TRBJ1-1, with a tentative D call TRBD1 (5 bases). Between the trimmed V and J ends, which lost 4 bases and 3 bases, there was a span of 10 bases. The CDR3 extends over 13 amino acids. Germline assignment: CDR1 SGHRS and CDR2 YFSETQ. CDR3 DNA sequence: TGCGCCAGCAGCCCGGGGCCGTACACTGAAGCTTTCTTT. Amino acids: CASSPGPYTEAFF.

This clonotype was counted many times. This chain uses TRBV12-3 or TRBV12-4 with TRBJ1-1; D unresolved. This CDR3 comprises 12 residues. Trimming left V 2 bases short and J 11 bases short, with 12 bases between. The CDR3 region has the DNA TGTGCCAGCAGTTTACTCTTGTGGGCGGCTTTCTTT. It yields the protein CASSLLLWAAFF.

This clonotype has only a few counts. CDR3: CSAPLGGGGDTQYF. CDR3 nucleotide sequence: TGCAGCGCGCCTCTGGGAGGGGGGGGAGATACGCAGTATTTT. The V and J genes are TRBV29-1 and TRBJ2-3; D is possibly TRBD2 (7 bases). The CDR3 covers 14 residues. Germline V gives CDR1 SQVTM, CDR2 ANQGSEA. Trimming shortened V by 7 bases and J by 5 bases, and 19 bases separated the two germline ends.

This clonotype turned up a few times. The chain links TRBV15 to TRBJ2-7, with unresolved D. The CDR3 runs to 13 residues. Trimming took off 0 bases at V and 3 bases at J, with 6 bases between the two ends. CDR1 LNHNV and CDR2 YYDKDF come from the germline V gene (reference sequence). CDR3 residues: CATSRDPRYEQYF. DNA of the CDR3: TGTGCCACCAGCAGAGATCCCCGCTACGAGCAGTACTTC.

CDR3 in amino acids: CASRQGVTYEQYF. The CDR3 bases are TGTGCCAGCAGGCAGGGGGTTACCTACGAGCAGTACTTC. The chain employs TRBV27 and TRBJ2-7, with 7 bases lining up with TRBD1. This CDR3 region has 13 residues. Germline V gene data show CDR1 as MNHEY and CDR2 as SMNVEV (reference sequence). The junction had 4 bases not matched to a gene; V was cut back by 6 bases and J by 2 bases.

In this sample, this clonotype turned up many times. The rearrangement links TRBV12-3 or TRBV12-4 to TRBJ2-7; D not certain. Trimming took off 6 bases at V and 2 bases at J, with 8 bases between the two ends. This CDR3 region has 12 residues. The CDR3 nucleotides are TGTGCCAGCAGCACCGGAGCCTACGAGCAGTACTTC. Amino acids: CASSTGAYEQYF.

This clonotype appeared a few times. The V gene is TRBV29-1, the J gene TRBJ1-1, with D hard to call. The CDR3 runs to 16 residues. CDR1 SQVTM and CDR2 ANQGSEA come from the germline V gene. V was shortened by 3 bases and J by 0 bases, with 17 bases between the two germline ends. This chain's CDR3 is CSVDPARSYMNTEAFF. CDR3 in DNA: TGCAGCGTTGATCCAGCCAGGTCCTACATGAACACTGAAGCTTTCTTT.

This clonotype was observed a handful of times. V is TRBV12-3 or TRBV12-4 and J is TRBJ1-1, with D possibly being TRBD1 (5 bases). The CDR3 consists of 12 residues. Between the trimmed V and J ends, which lost 3 bases and 7 bases, there was a span of 9 bases. The CDR3 coding sequence is TGTGCCAGCAGTTTGGGGGAGAGTGAAGCTTTCTTT. Its protein is CASSLGESEAFF.

This clonotype occurred a few times. CDR3 coding DNA: TGTGCCAGCAGTGAATACGTGCAAGAGACCCAGTACTTC. Its translation: CASSEYVQETQYF. The V and J genes are TRBV2 and TRBJ2-5; no clear D gene. This CDR3 contains 13 residues. Trimming shortened V by 2 bases and J by 2 bases, and 6 bases separated the two germline ends. Germline assignment: CDR1 SNHLY and CDR2 FYNNEI.

This chain joins TRBV29-1 and TRBJ2-1; D is undetermined. This CDR3 has 12 residues. The V end was cut by 3 bases, the J end by 2 bases, with 5 bases between. CDR1 SQVTM and CDR2 ANQGSEA come from the germline V gene. DNA of the CDR3: TGCAGCGTTGAGAGGACCTACAATGAGCAGTTCTTC. Translated: CSVERTYNEQFF.